This TCR beta chain originates from a study of T cells in Graves' hyperthyroidism and ophthalmopathy. Study outcomes and limitations: The model foresaw ophthalmopathy a median approximately 6.1 months prior to onset.

Regions amplified from RNA transcripts were the TCR beta CDR3 regions. The HTBI primer set served for first-round RT-PCR of the TCR CDR3. MiXCR, run by TCRdb on the multiplex PCR reads, gives a single entry per CDR3 protein. The data contain hundreds of thousands of distinct CDR3 sequences, 14% to 15% of them singletons. This clonotype was counted many times. As yet, its antigen is unknown. The sequencing sample was made of blood. This TCR came from a middle-aged woman with Graves' ophthalmopathy.

CDR3 coding DNA: TGTGCCAGCAGTTTCTGGGAGCAAAAGGCCCAAGAGACCCAGTACTTC. Translated, it gives CASSFWEQKAQETQYF. The rearrangement joins TRBV28 to TRBJ2-5; tentatively, D is TRBD2 (5 bases). Deletions cut 3 bases from V and 1 base from J, with 15 bases between. CDR3 size: 16 residues. From germline, CDR1 is MDHEN and CDR2 SYDVKM.